Detailed here is one TCR beta chain. As yet, its antigen is unknown. This specimen belongs to a study of T cell responses to AZD1222 COVID-19 vaccine. Study results and caveats: Spike was spanned by vaccine-associated CD4 TCRs, which were dominant at 160-218 and 743-854.

The repertoire was sequenced with immunoSEQ multiplex PCR; TCRdb's copy has only in-frame clones and lacks some. The sample includes around 140,000 clones, approximately 86% of them seen just once. Germline CDR1 ENHRY, CDR2 SYGVKD. Trimming took 8 bases from V and 5 from J, leaving 14 bases between them. The CDR3 spans 13 residues. This TCR was sampled from an adult who received the AZD1222 COVID-19 vaccine. The material sequenced was peripheral blood, taken 28 days after the second AZD1222 dose. The chain recombines TRBV10-3 with TRBJ2-3; D assignment may be TRBD1 or TRBD2 (5 bases each). CDR3 amino acids: CAIAPRGEDTQYF. CDR3 nucleotides: TGTGCCATCGCCCCGCGAGGGGAAGATACGCAGTATTTT.